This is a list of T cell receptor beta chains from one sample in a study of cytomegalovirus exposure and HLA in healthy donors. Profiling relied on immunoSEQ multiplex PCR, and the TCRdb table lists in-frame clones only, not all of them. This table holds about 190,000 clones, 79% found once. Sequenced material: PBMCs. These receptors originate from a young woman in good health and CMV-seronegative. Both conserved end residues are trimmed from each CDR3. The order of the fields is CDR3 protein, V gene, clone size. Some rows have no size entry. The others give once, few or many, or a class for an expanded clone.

ASRGGGEQY	TRBV28	once
ASSVPMNTEAF	TRBV7-2	.
ASSYGGGGLGGYT	TRBV6-5	.
ASSNALGRGGSSSTDTQY	TRBV5-1	once
ASSLEQVGTEAF	TRBV11-2	.
ASSLSTGGYNSPLH	TRBV18	.
ASRGGQLSYEQY	TRBV6-6	.
ASRTGAGANVLT	TRBV27	few
ASSQTTGDGYT	TRBV4-2	.
ASSSMSYEQY	TRBV10-2	.
ASSRQGGTGNTIY	TRBV28	once
ASSYGSSGESYEQY	TRBV6-6	few
AIFKGTGNTIY	TRBV28	.
ASSSYTSRGKDTQY	TRBV7-9	.
ASSLGGLAEPQETQY	TRBV7-8	.
ASSLSSTPMNTEAF	TRBV28	.
ASRIKLAGQNYGYT	TRBV5-1	.
ASSLAERGTGAVREQY	TRBV7-8	.
ASSSPLYEQY	TRBV28	once
AGYRVNTEAF	TRBV9	.
ASSEDRSVSYEQY	TRBV2	.
ASSWGQGEIGELF	TRBV5-1	.
ASSWDMQTEAF	TRBV5-1	.
ASSPNRKPKGGDTQY	TRBV7-9	few
ASSPTGFNEKLF	TRBV5-4	.
ASSYPTGTSGRTPPYEQY	TRBV6-7	.
ASSIGGGSYEQY	TRBV19	.
ASKLGPTGGSPDQPQH	TRBV5-4	.
ASSQGWREPQPQH	TRBV7-9	.
ASRRSGTGPEAF	TRBV28	.
ASSQSSGSAEAF	TRBV16	.
ASRGGTSGRAPAETQY	TRBV10-2	.
ASSFRETQY	TRBV5-1	.
ASSFLARWLRPQH	TRBV5-1	.
ASSSLAGGPYEQY	TRBV5-6	.